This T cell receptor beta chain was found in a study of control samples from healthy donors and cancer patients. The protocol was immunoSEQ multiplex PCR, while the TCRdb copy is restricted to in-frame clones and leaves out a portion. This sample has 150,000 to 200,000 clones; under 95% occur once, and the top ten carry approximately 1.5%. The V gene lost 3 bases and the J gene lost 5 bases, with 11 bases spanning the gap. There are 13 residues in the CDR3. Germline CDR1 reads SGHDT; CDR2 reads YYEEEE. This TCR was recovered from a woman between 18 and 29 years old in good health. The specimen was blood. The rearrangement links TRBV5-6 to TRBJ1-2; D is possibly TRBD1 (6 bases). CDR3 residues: CASSSTGAYGYTF. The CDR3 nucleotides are TGTGCCAGCAGCTCGACAGGAGCTTATGGCTACACCTTC.